Presented here are 18 T cell receptor beta chains from one specimen sequenced in a study of T cells in Graves' hyperthyroidism and ophthalmopathy. The TCR beta CDR3 regions underwent amplification using RNA transcripts as the source. The study used the HTBI primer set for a first-round RT-PCR of the TCR CDR3. TCRdb ran MiXCR on the multiplex PCR reads and lists one entry per CDR3 protein. The sample comprises hundreds of thousands of distinct CDR3 sequences, around 15% of which are singletons, and about a tenth rests with the top ten. Sequenced material: blood. These receptors were collected from a woman aged 18-35 years with Graves' hyperthyroidism.

Many counts were recorded for this clonotype. The chain is built from TRBV2 and TRBJ2-3; D is uncertain. This CDR3 spans 11 amino acids. Germline CDR1 SNHLY, CDR2 FYNNEI. V lost 7 bases, J lost 4 bases, and 6 bases lay in between. For the CDR3, the DNA is TGTGCCAGCACGGCGGCAGATACGCAGTATTTT. This translates into CASTAADTQYF.

This clonotype was recorded at least ten times. This sequence joins TRBV28 and TRBJ2-3; no firm D call. Germline V CDR1 and CDR2: MDHEN, SYDVKM. The length of the CDR3 is 14 residues. V lost 3 bases and J 4 bases, leaving 11 bases between the germline ends. The CDR3 DNA is TGTGCCAGCAGTTTGGGAAGCTACCCAGATACGCAGTATTTT. Amino acids: CASSLGSYPDTQYF. Supplemented by reference TRBV28 and TRBJ2-3, the full variable domain reads DVKVTQSSRYLVKRTGEKVFLECVQDMDHENMFWYRQDPGLGLRLIYFSYDVKMKEKGDIPEGYSVSREKKERFSLILESASTNQTSMYLCASSLGSYPDTQYFGPGTRLTVL.

This clonotype was observed at least ten times. This rearrangement joins TRBV7-9 to TRBJ2-5, with no clear D. CDR1 SEHNR and CDR2 FQNEAQ come from the germline V gene (reference sequence). V lost 0 bases to trimming and J lost 2 bases, with 7 bases between them. CDR3 length: 14 residues. This CDR3 reads CASSLATSQETQYF. The CDR3 region has the DNA TGTGCCAGCAGCTTAGCGACGTCACAAGAGACCCAGTACTTC.

The CDR3 loop is CASSPRDPYTDTQYF. For the CDR3, the DNA is TGTGCCAGCAGCCCCCGGGACCCTTACACAGATACGCAGTATTTT. The chain combines TRBV9 with TRBJ2-3; D could derive from TRBD1 or TRBD2 (5 bases each). V dropped 4 bases and J dropped 2 bases, with 14 bases sitting between them. This CDR3 comprises 15 residues. Germline lookup yields CDR1 SGDLS and CDR2 YYNGEE.

This clonotype was counted at least ten times. The gene calls are TRBV20-1 and TRBJ2-7, with TRBD2 matching 7 bases. V dropped 0 bases and J dropped 5; count of bases not matched to a gene: 13. Germline-derived CDR1 and CDR2 are DFQATT and SNEGSKA (reference sequence). The CDR3 is made up of 16 amino acids. CDR3 coding DNA: TGCAGTGCTAGAGATCCGGCGGGGGTCTCCGGGAACGAGCAGTACTTC. Translation: CSARDPAGVSGNEQYF.

This clonotype was detected many times. The chain has TRBV7-2 and TRBJ1-1, with 7 nucleotides matching TRBD1. With V trimmed by 5 bases and J by 2 bases, 8 bases remained unmatched. CDR1 and CDR2 from the germline V gene are SGHTA and FQGNSA. The CDR3 is made up of 15 amino acids. CDR3 sequence: CASSTGQQINTEAFF. The CDR3 region has the DNA TGTGCCAGCAGCACGGGACAGCAAATTAACACTGAAGCTTTCTTT.

This clonotype was recorded at least ten times. V and J are TRBV20-1 and TRBJ2-7; tentative D call: TRBD1 (6 bases). The V end was cut by 5 bases, the J end by 1 base, with 9 bases between. The CDR3 length is 12 residues. The germline CDR1 and CDR2 sequences are DFQATT and SNEGSKA (reference sequence). The CDR3 coding sequence is TGCAGTGCTTGGACAGATTCCTACGAGCAGTACTTC. It encodes CSAWTDSYEQYF.

This clonotype came up many times. The V call is TRBV28, the J call TRBJ1-4, with 7 bases that match TRBD1. V lost 5 bases, J lost 2 bases, and 2 bases stayed unmatched. This CDR3 comprises 14 residues. Germline values: CDR1 MDHEN, CDR2 SYDVKM. Written as DNA, the CDR3 is TGTGCCAGCAGTCCGACAGGGACTAATGAAAAACTGTTTTTT. It codes for CASSPTGTNEKLFF.

The sample holds many counts of this clonotype. The chain joins TRBV7-9 to TRBJ2-1; the match to TRBD1 covers 10 bases. With V trimmed by 7 bases and J by 4 bases, 10 bases remained unmatched. The CDR3 is 16 residues long. The germline CDR1 and CDR2 sequences are SEHNR and FQNEAQ (reference sequence). Here the CDR3 DNA reads TGTGCCAGCATCCACTCCGGGACAGGGGCTTACAATGAGCAGTTCTTC. Its protein product is CASIHSGTGAYNEQFF.

The rearrangement joins TRBV7-9 to TRBJ2-1; TRBD2 is a possible D gene (6 bases). Germline V gene data show CDR1 as SEHNR and CDR2 as FQNEAQ (reference sequence). V was shortened by 10 bases and J by 0 bases, with 10 bases between the two germline ends. This CDR3 is 13 amino acids long. CDR3 residues: CATPGGSYNEQFF. As DNA, the CDR3 is TGTGCCACACCCGGGGGCTCCTACAATGAGCAGTTCTTC.

This clonotype was seen at least ten times. This chain links TRBV11-2 with TRBJ1-2; 8 bases agree with TRBD1. This CDR3 has 13 residues. With 5 bases clipped from V and 8 bases from J, the junction kept 7 bases outside the gene matches. Germline CDR1 reads SGHAT; CDR2 reads FQNNGV. CDR3 nucleotides: TGTGCCAGCAGCGGACAGGGAATCGACGGCTACACCTTC. Protein sequence: CASSGQGIDGYTF. Using reference TRBV11-2 and TRBJ1-2 for the parts outside the CDR3, the full variable domain is EAGVAQSPRYKIIEKRQSVAFWCNPISGHATLYWYQQILGQGPKLLIQFQNNGVVDDSQLPKDRFSAERLKGVDSTLKIQPAKLEDSAVYLCASSGQGIDGYTFGSGTRLTVV.

This clonotype was detected many times. V usage is TRBV9 and J usage is TRBJ1-1, with D perhaps TRBD1 (5 bases). V was cut by 5 bases and J by 0 bases, with 11 bases left in between. CDR3 size: 14 residues. Germline V gives CDR1 SGDLS, CDR2 YYNGEE. The CDR3 bases are TGTGCCAGCAGTGAACAGGACCTGAACACTGAAGCTTTCTTT. Translated, it gives CASSEQDLNTEAFF.

This clonotype has just a few counts. V is TRBV6-5 and J is TRBJ2-5; D is possibly TRBD1 (6 bases). Trimming removed 2 bases from V and 2 bases from J, with 15 bases in between. The CDR3 has 16 residues. Germline-derived CDR1 and CDR2 are MNHEY and SVGAGI. CDR3 DNA sequence: TGTGCCAGCAGTTACGGTTTTGGAAGGGGGCAAGAGACCCAGTACTTC. This codes for CASSYGFGRGQETQYF.

The chain couples TRBV6-2 or TRBV6-3 to TRBJ1-5, with D possibly matching TRBD1 (5 bases). Germline CDR1 and CDR2: MNHEY and SVGEGT. Between the trimmed V and J ends, which lost 6 bases and 0 bases, there was a span of 9 bases. The CDR3 sequence is 14 residues long. This chain's CDR3 is CASRAGSSNQPQHF. The CDR3 nucleotides are TGTGCCAGCAGGGCAGGGAGTAGCAATCAGCCCCAGCATTTT.

A note on this clonotype: A much more abundant neighbour one base away suggests this may be a read error. The chain is built from TRBV28 and TRBJ2-2; 7 bases are shared with TRBD2. The CDR3 sequence is 16 residues long. V was pared by 2 bases and J by 4 bases, with 7 bases of the junction left unmatched. The germline V gene encodes CDR1 MDHEN and CDR2 SYDVKM. The CDR3 DNA is TGTGCCAGCAGTTTACCCCTTGGCGGGAGCACCGGGGAGCTGTTTTTT. Protein sequence: CASSLPLGGSTGELFF.

The chain uses TRBV20-1 and TRBJ2-1, with 7 bases identical to TRBD2. Per the germline V gene, CDR1 is DFQATT and CDR2 is SNEGSKA (reference sequence). The CDR3 is 15 amino acids. Unmatched junction bases numbered 9, after V lost 4 bases and J lost 3 bases. This CDR3 is CSAKRAGEVYNEQFF. The CDR3, as DNA: TGCAGTGCTAAGCGGGCGGGGGAGGTCTACAATGAGCAGTTCTTC.

This clonotype was detected ten times or more. The chain links TRBV2 to TRBJ2-7, with D uncertain. Germline V gene sequence: CDR1 SNHLY, CDR2 FYNNEI. V dropped 8 bases and J dropped 2 bases, with 13 bases sitting between them. The CDR3 is 13 residues long. The CDR3 nucleotides read TGTGCCAGCGGCGTGTTGATTCCCTACGAGCAGTACTTC. This codes for CASGVLIPYEQYF.

This clonotype has only a few counts. CDR3 loop: CASRPSTGTGGLYTF. In DNA form, the CDR3 reads TGCGCCAGCAGACCCTCGACGGGGACAGGGGGTCTCTACACCTTC. The chain uses TRBV4-1 and TRBJ1-2, with TRBD1 matching 11 bases. V lost 6 bases, J lost 10 bases, and 13 bases stayed unmatched. The CDR3 has 15 amino acids. CDR1 and CDR2 from the germline V gene are MGHRA and YSYEKL.